This is a list of T cell receptor beta chains from one sample in a study of blood T cells in healthy people across ages. TCRdb reanalysed the 5' RACE reads using MiXCR and keeps one entry per CDR3 protein. The sample has about 1.4 million distinct CDR3 sequences; around 55% are singletons. The sequencing sample was made of blood. Receptors originate from a man aged 18 to 30 in good health. Each CDR3 is given with its conserved first and last residue. The D gene is left open where the match is weak.

cdr3_aa: CASSPARGGFDTGELFF
d_call: .
v_call: TRBV7-9
cdr3_length: 17
j_call: TRBJ2-2

cdr3_aa: CASSLAVGTGDGYTF
d_call: TRBD1
v_call: TRBV5-1
cdr3_length: 15
j_call: TRBJ1-2

cdr3_aa: CASSLVGTSGSYEQYF
d_call: TRBD2
v_call: TRBV12-3/TRBV12-4
cdr3_length: 16
j_call: TRBJ2-7

cdr3_aa: CASSLGTIRYEQYF
d_call: .
v_call: TRBV7-2
cdr3_length: 14
j_call: .

cdr3_aa: CASSLDGRLGEQYF
d_call: .
v_call: TRBV5-1
cdr3_length: 14
j_call: TRBJ2-7

cdr3_aa: CASSTGPTTDTQYF
d_call: .
v_call: TRBV7-6
cdr3_length: 14
j_call: TRBJ2-3

cdr3_aa: CASSLAGPLAGAYEQYF
d_call: TRBD2
v_call: TRBV7-2
cdr3_length: 17
j_call: TRBJ2-7

cdr3_aa: CASSVATGNYNEQFF
d_call: .
v_call: TRBV9
cdr3_length: 15
j_call: TRBJ2-1

cdr3_aa: CASSLRSGGATGELFF
d_call: TRBD2
v_call: TRBV7-9
cdr3_length: 16
j_call: TRBJ2-2

cdr3_aa: CASSAEQVPYEQYF
d_call: .
v_call: TRBV7-9
cdr3_length: 14
j_call: TRBJ2-7

cdr3_aa: CSARDRDRGPYEQFF
d_call: TRBD1
v_call: TRBV20-1
cdr3_length: 15
j_call: TRBJ2-1

cdr3_aa: CASRSTVINEKLFF
d_call: .
v_call: TRBV7-2
cdr3_length: 14
j_call: TRBJ1-4

cdr3_aa: CASSQRGSSTEAFF
d_call: .
v_call: TRBV4-1
cdr3_length: 14
j_call: TRBJ1-1

cdr3_aa: CASSSTSGRTYNEQFF
d_call: TRBD2
v_call: TRBV7-2
cdr3_length: 16
j_call: TRBJ2-1

cdr3_aa: CASGDSYGYTF
d_call: .
v_call: TRBV6-2/TRBV6-3
cdr3_length: 11
j_call: TRBJ1-2

cdr3_aa: CATSDSRGADGYTF
d_call: TRBD1
v_call: TRBV24-1
cdr3_length: 14
j_call: TRBJ1-2

cdr3_aa: CASSHHPGPTYQETQYF
d_call: .
v_call: TRBV27
cdr3_length: 17
j_call: TRBJ2-5

cdr3_aa: CASSQWQGGDEQYF
d_call: .
v_call: TRBV4-3
cdr3_length: 14
j_call: TRBJ2-7

cdr3_aa: CSARIRSDTQYF
d_call: .
v_call: TRBV20-1
cdr3_length: 12
j_call: TRBJ2-3

cdr3_aa: CASTGAGGPYEQYF
d_call: TRBD2
v_call: TRBV2
cdr3_length: 14
j_call: TRBJ2-7

cdr3_aa: CSGVRPPYNEQFF
d_call: .
v_call: TRBV29-1
cdr3_length: 13
j_call: TRBJ2-1

cdr3_aa: CASSLGAGHWFF
d_call: .
v_call: TRBV12-3/TRBV12-4
cdr3_length: 12
j_call: TRBJ2-1

cdr3_aa: CSARASSGPSYEQYF
d_call: .
v_call: TRBV20-1
cdr3_length: 15
j_call: TRBJ2-7

cdr3_aa: CASSQERGLSSYNEQYF
d_call: TRBD1
v_call: TRBV14
cdr3_length: 17
j_call: .

cdr3_aa: CSVGIGGHEQFF
d_call: .
v_call: TRBV29-1
cdr3_length: 12
j_call: TRBJ2-1

cdr3_aa: CATSRDRLGTDTQYF
d_call: .
v_call: TRBV15
cdr3_length: 15
j_call: TRBJ2-3

cdr3_aa: CASRYASPGVSTDTQYF
d_call: .
v_call: TRBV28
cdr3_length: 17
j_call: TRBJ2-3

cdr3_aa: CSAPAFEAFF
d_call: .
v_call: TRBV20-1
cdr3_length: 10
j_call: TRBJ1-1

cdr3_aa: CASSYGLAGDYNEQFF
d_call: TRBD2
v_call: TRBV6-6
cdr3_length: 16
j_call: TRBJ2-1

cdr3_aa: CATHFEKNIQYF
d_call: .
v_call: TRBV21-1
cdr3_length: 12
j_call: TRBJ2-4

cdr3_aa: CASMYSTDYEQYF
d_call: .
v_call: TRBV6-2/TRBV6-3
cdr3_length: 13
j_call: .

cdr3_aa: CASSYGTIKNIQYF
d_call: .
v_call: TRBV12-3/TRBV12-4
cdr3_length: 14
j_call: TRBJ2-4

cdr3_aa: CASSEFAGYYYEQYF
d_call: .
v_call: TRBV6-1
cdr3_length: 15
j_call: .

cdr3_aa: CASRQIIYGYTF
d_call: .
v_call: TRBV21-1
cdr3_length: 12
j_call: TRBJ1-2

cdr3_aa: CASSFSGQGQYF
d_call: TRBD1
v_call: TRBV12-3/TRBV12-4
cdr3_length: 12
j_call: TRBJ2-5

cdr3_aa: CASSNYGRRENQETQYF
d_call: .
v_call: TRBV21-1
cdr3_length: 17
j_call: TRBJ2-5

cdr3_aa: CASSFGRGQGYGYTF
d_call: TRBD1
v_call: TRBV12-3/TRBV12-4
cdr3_length: 15
j_call: TRBJ1-2

cdr3_aa: CASSLEGGYTEAFF
d_call: .
v_call: TRBV7-9
cdr3_length: 14
j_call: TRBJ1-1

cdr3_aa: CASSLLARANNEQFF
d_call: TRBD2
v_call: TRBV27
cdr3_length: 15
j_call: .

cdr3_aa: CASSPGDTIGDQPQHF
d_call: .
v_call: TRBV28
cdr3_length: 16
j_call: TRBJ1-5

cdr3_aa: CASSLGLDTGELFF
d_call: TRBD2
v_call: TRBV5-1
cdr3_length: 14
j_call: TRBJ2-2

cdr3_aa: CSVDGTVYNEQFF
d_call: TRBD1
v_call: TRBV29-1
cdr3_length: 13
j_call: TRBJ2-1

cdr3_aa: CAKSPDRLGYGYTF
d_call: TRBD1
v_call: TRBV10-3
cdr3_length: 14
j_call: TRBJ1-2

cdr3_aa: CATTGLGNIQYF
d_call: .
v_call: TRBV12-3/TRBV12-4
cdr3_length: 12
j_call: TRBJ2-4

cdr3_aa: CASSFNSGQDNEKLFF
d_call: TRBD1
v_call: TRBV12-3/TRBV12-4
cdr3_length: 16
j_call: TRBJ1-4